The rows below give T cell receptor beta chains drawn from one sample of a study of shared clonotypes between healthy human individuals. Profiling relied on immunoSEQ multiplex PCR, and the TCRdb table lists in-frame clones only, not all of them. The sample gives a few million clones, about 93% of which show up once; less than 2% is in the top ten. Sequenced sample: naive CD8+ T cells from PBMCs. Source of these receptors: a man between 18 and 29 years old in good health. Some clones in this sample may be carry-over from other donors' samples. Each CDR3 is given with its conserved first and last residue. Each record gives: J gene, V gene, D gene, clone size, CDR3 protein, CDR3 DNA. A D gene is named only where the DNA matches it firmly. Some rows mark clone size as missing; the rest say once, few, many or name a class of expanded clone.

J gene: TRBJ1-1; V gene: TRBV6-1; D gene: -; clone size: -; CDR3 protein: CASSRYRGGTEAFF; CDR3 DNA: TGTGCCAGCAGTCGTTACAGAGGAGGGACTGAAGCTTTCTTT
J gene: TRBJ2-7; V gene: TRBV13; D gene: -; clone size: -; CDR3 protein: CASSLSGTTYEQYF; CDR3 DNA: TGTGCCAGCAGCTTAAGCGGGACAACCTACGAGCAGTACTTC
J gene: TRBJ2-1; V gene: TRBV6-5; D gene: -; clone size: -; CDR3 protein: CASSQGSSYNEQFF; CDR3 DNA: TGTGCCAGCAGTCAAGGGAGCTCCTACAATGAGCAGTTCTTC
J gene: TRBJ2-1; V gene: TRBV7-2; D gene: -; clone size: -; CDR3 protein: CASSLRGRDSYNEQFF; CDR3 DNA: TGTGCCAGCAGCCTCAGAGGGCGGGACTCCTACAATGAGCAGTTCTTC
J gene: TRBJ2-1; V gene: TRBV10-1; D gene: -; clone size: once; CDR3 protein: CASSEYRAEYNEQFF; CDR3 DNA: TGCGCCAGCAGTGAGTATAGGGCAGAATACAATGAGCAGTTCTTC
J gene: TRBJ2-5; V gene: TRBV5-1; D gene: -; clone size: -; CDR3 protein: CASSLEAGLETQYF; CDR3 DNA: TGCGCCAGCAGCTTGGAAGCGGGTCTAGAGACCCAGTACTTC
J gene: TRBJ2-1; V gene: TRBV28; D gene: -; clone size: once; CDR3 protein: CASRGAGAYNEQFF; CDR3 DNA: TGTGCCAGCAGGGGGGCGGGAGCCTACAATGAGCAGTTCTTC
J gene: TRBJ2-1; V gene: TRBV15; D gene: TRBD2; clone size: once; CDR3 protein: CATSRGEGWGSSYNEQFF; CDR3 DNA: TGTGCCACCAGCAGAGGGGAGGGGTGGGGGAGCTCCTACAATGAGCAGTTCTTC
J gene: TRBJ1-1; V gene: TRBV7-3; D gene: TRBD1; clone size: -; CDR3 protein: CASSLTRQGRTEAFF; CDR3 DNA: TGTGCCAGCAGCTTAACGAGACAGGGGCGCACTGAAGCTTTCTTT
J gene: TRBJ2-7; V gene: TRBV2; D gene: TRBD1; clone size: -; CDR3 protein: CASSEGTGAYEQYF; CDR3 DNA: TGTGCCAGCAGTGAGGGGACAGGGGCCTACGAGCAGTACTTC
J gene: TRBJ1-5; V gene: TRBV2; D gene: TRBD1; clone size: -; CDR3 protein: CASGHGGQGAYGGNQPQHF; CDR3 DNA: TGTGCCAGTGGGCACGGGGGACAGGGGGCCTACGGCGGCAATCAGCCCCAGCATTTT
J gene: TRBJ2-7; V gene: TRBV9; D gene: -; clone size: -; CDR3 protein: CASSVAGQASYEQYF; CDR3 DNA: TGTGCCAGCAGCGTAGCCGGGCAGGCCTCCTACGAGCAGTACTTC
J gene: TRBJ2-2; V gene: TRBV4-1; D gene: -; clone size: -; CDR3 protein: CASSQDLGQSTGELFF; CDR3 DNA: TGCGCCAGCAGCCAAGATCTAGGGCAATCCACCGGGGAGCTGTTTTTT
J gene: TRBJ2-2; V gene: TRBV6-5; D gene: TRBD2; clone size: -; CDR3 protein: CASSFTGRTGELFF; CDR3 DNA: TGTGCCAGCAGTTTCACCGGGAGGACCGGGGAGCTGTTTTTT
J gene: TRBJ2-3; V gene: TRBV10-2; D gene: -; clone size: -; CDR3 protein: CASREYITDTQYF; CDR3 DNA: TGCGCCAGCCGAGAATACATCACAGATACGCAGTATTTT
J gene: TRBJ2-3; V gene: TRBV27; D gene: -; clone size: -; CDR3 protein: CASSSIDWGSTDTQYF; CDR3 DNA: TGTGCCAGCAGTTCGATAGACTGGGGTAGCACAGATACGCAGTATTTT
J gene: TRBJ2-5; V gene: TRBV29-1; D gene: TRBD2; clone size: -; CDR3 protein: CSVSPRREGLLETQYF; CDR3 DNA: TGCAGCGTTTCCCCTCGGCGGGAGGGCCTTCTGGAGACCCAGTACTTC
J gene: TRBJ1-2; V gene: TRBV10-3; D gene: -; clone size: -; CDR3 protein: CAIMPGPRYGYTF; CDR3 DNA: TGTGCCATCATGCCAGGTCCGCGGTATGGCTACACCTTC
J gene: TRBJ1-5; V gene: TRBV4-1; D gene: TRBD1; clone size: -; CDR3 protein: CASSHFPTGQGGNQPQHF; CDR3 DNA: TGCGCCAGCAGCCATTTCCCTACTGGACAGGGGGGCAATCAGCCCCAGCATTTT
J gene: TRBJ1-5; V gene: TRBV27; D gene: -; clone size: -; CDR3 protein: CASSPRYNSNQPQHF; CDR3 DNA: TGTGCCAGCAGCCCCCGTTATAATAGCAATCAGCCCCAGCATTTT
J gene: TRBJ2-4; V gene: TRBV7-3; D gene: -; clone size: -; CDR3 protein: CASSLTGPWDIQYF; CDR3 DNA: TGTGCCAGCAGCTTAACTGGCCCTTGGGACATTCAGTACTTC
J gene: TRBJ2-7; V gene: TRBV29-1; D gene: -; clone size: -; CDR3 protein: CSVKVSRQHDPYEQYF; CDR3 DNA: TGCAGCGTTAAGGTTTCTCGGCAACATGACCCCTACGAGCAGTACTTC
J gene: TRBJ2-1; V gene: TRBV7-6; D gene: TRBD2; clone size: -; CDR3 protein: CASSLGSGKYNEQFF; CDR3 DNA: TGTGCCAGCAGCTTAGGTAGCGGGAAATACAATGAGCAGTTCTTC
J gene: TRBJ2-3; V gene: TRBV7-8; D gene: -; clone size: -; CDR3 protein: CASSLGVLADASTDTQYF; CDR3 DNA: TGTGCCAGCAGCTTAGGAGTGTTAGCGGATGCTAGCACAGATACGCAGTATTTT
J gene: TRBJ1-2; V gene: TRBV30; D gene: TRBD1; clone size: -; CDR3 protein: CAWSVGTVLYGYTF; CDR3 DNA: TGTGCCTGGAGCGTGGGGACAGTGCTTTATGGCTACACCTTC
J gene: TRBJ2-1; V gene: TRBV9; D gene: TRBD2; clone size: -; CDR3 protein: CASNLGLAGVRNEQFF; CDR3 DNA: TGTGCCAGCAACCTCGGGCTAGCGGGGGTACGTAATGAGCAGTTCTTC
J gene: TRBJ2-7; V gene: TRBV19; D gene: -; clone size: once; CDR3 protein: CASSIAGLTYEQYF; CDR3 DNA: TGTGCCAGTAGTATAGCGGGGCTTACCTACGAGCAGTACTTC
J gene: TRBJ2-5; V gene: TRBV19; D gene: -; clone size: -; CDR3 protein: CASSRDFQETQYF; CDR3 DNA: TGTGCCAGTAGCCGGGACTTCCAAGAGACCCAGTACTTC
J gene: TRBJ2-1; V gene: TRBV4-2; D gene: TRBD1; clone size: -; CDR3 protein: CASSQEGQKGNEQFF; CDR3 DNA: TGTGCCAGCAGCCAAGAGGGACAGAAGGGGAATGAGCAGTTCTTC
J gene: TRBJ1-5; V gene: TRBV7-2; D gene: -; clone size: -; CDR3 protein: CASSLGTVVQPQHF; CDR3 DNA: TGTGCCAGCAGCTTAGGGACAGTGGTTCAGCCCCAGCATTTT
J gene: TRBJ1-2; V gene: TRBV19; D gene: -; clone size: once; CDR3 protein: CASSDVGRPGYTF; CDR3 DNA: TGTGCCAGTAGTGATGTAGGGCGTCCTGGCTACACCTTC
J gene: TRBJ2-7; V gene: TRBV13; D gene: -; clone size: -; CDR3 protein: CASSFTNEQYF; CDR3 DNA: TGTGCCAGCAGCTTTACCAACGAGCAGTACTTC
J gene: TRBJ2-2; V gene: TRBV4-3; D gene: TRBD2; clone size: -; CDR3 protein: CASSQDTGLAGGPMSTGELFF; CDR3 DNA: TGCGCCAGCAGCCAAGATACGGGACTAGCGGGAGGCCCTATGAGCACCGGGGAGCTGTTTTTT
J gene: TRBJ2-5; V gene: TRBV10-3; D gene: -; clone size: -; CDR3 protein: CATENSDGTETQYF; CDR3 DNA: TGTGCCACCGAGAACTCGGACGGAACGGAGACCCAGTACTTC
J gene: TRBJ2-6; V gene: TRBV9; D gene: -; clone size: -; CDR3 protein: CASSFHRAGANVLTF; CDR3 DNA: TGTGCCAGCAGCTTTCACAGGGCTGGGGCCAACGTCCTGACTTTC
J gene: TRBJ2-7; V gene: TRBV4-2; D gene: TRBD2; clone size: -; CDR3 protein: CASSQDPGEGDEQYF; CDR3 DNA: TGTGCCAGCAGCCAAGATCCGGGGGAGGGCGACGAGCAGTACTTC
J gene: TRBJ1-1; V gene: TRBV11-2; D gene: -; clone size: -; CDR3 protein: CASSLGEWMNTEAFF; CDR3 DNA: TGTGCCAGCAGCTTGGGGGAGTGGATGAACACTGAAGCTTTCTTT
J gene: TRBJ1-2; V gene: TRBV9; D gene: -; clone size: -; CDR3 protein: CASSVARQGMDGYTF; CDR3 DNA: TGTGCCAGCAGCGTAGCTCGGCAGGGGATGGATGGCTACACCTTC
J gene: TRBJ2-5; V gene: TRBV10-1; D gene: -; clone size: -; CDR3 protein: CASSRTPEETQYF; CDR3 DNA: TGCGCCAGCTCGAGGACTCCGGAAGAGACCCAGTACTTC
J gene: TRBJ2-7; V gene: TRBV9; D gene: -; clone size: -; CDR3 protein: CASSVGTRGYEQYF; CDR3 DNA: TGTGCCAGCAGCGTGGGAACGCGAGGCTACGAGCAGTACTTC